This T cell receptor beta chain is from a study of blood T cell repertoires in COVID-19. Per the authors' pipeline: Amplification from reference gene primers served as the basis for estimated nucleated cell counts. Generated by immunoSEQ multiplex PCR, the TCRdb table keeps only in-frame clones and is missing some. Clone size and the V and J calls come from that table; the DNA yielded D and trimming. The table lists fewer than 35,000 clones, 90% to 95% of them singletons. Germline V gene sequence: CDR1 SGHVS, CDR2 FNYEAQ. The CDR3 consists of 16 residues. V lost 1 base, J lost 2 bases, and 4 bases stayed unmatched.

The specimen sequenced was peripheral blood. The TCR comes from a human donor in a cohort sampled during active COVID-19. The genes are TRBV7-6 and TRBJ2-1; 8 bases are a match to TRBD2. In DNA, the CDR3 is TGTGCCAGCAGCTTAGAGGGACTAGGTACCTACAATGAGCAGTTCTTC. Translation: CASSLEGLGTYNEQFF. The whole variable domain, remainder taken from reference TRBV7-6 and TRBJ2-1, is GAGVSQSPRYKVTKRGQDVALRCDPISGHVSLYWYRQALGQGPEFLTYFNYEAQQDKSGLPNDRFSAERPEGSISTLTIQRTEQRDSAMYRCASSLEGLGTYNEQFFGPGTRLTVL.